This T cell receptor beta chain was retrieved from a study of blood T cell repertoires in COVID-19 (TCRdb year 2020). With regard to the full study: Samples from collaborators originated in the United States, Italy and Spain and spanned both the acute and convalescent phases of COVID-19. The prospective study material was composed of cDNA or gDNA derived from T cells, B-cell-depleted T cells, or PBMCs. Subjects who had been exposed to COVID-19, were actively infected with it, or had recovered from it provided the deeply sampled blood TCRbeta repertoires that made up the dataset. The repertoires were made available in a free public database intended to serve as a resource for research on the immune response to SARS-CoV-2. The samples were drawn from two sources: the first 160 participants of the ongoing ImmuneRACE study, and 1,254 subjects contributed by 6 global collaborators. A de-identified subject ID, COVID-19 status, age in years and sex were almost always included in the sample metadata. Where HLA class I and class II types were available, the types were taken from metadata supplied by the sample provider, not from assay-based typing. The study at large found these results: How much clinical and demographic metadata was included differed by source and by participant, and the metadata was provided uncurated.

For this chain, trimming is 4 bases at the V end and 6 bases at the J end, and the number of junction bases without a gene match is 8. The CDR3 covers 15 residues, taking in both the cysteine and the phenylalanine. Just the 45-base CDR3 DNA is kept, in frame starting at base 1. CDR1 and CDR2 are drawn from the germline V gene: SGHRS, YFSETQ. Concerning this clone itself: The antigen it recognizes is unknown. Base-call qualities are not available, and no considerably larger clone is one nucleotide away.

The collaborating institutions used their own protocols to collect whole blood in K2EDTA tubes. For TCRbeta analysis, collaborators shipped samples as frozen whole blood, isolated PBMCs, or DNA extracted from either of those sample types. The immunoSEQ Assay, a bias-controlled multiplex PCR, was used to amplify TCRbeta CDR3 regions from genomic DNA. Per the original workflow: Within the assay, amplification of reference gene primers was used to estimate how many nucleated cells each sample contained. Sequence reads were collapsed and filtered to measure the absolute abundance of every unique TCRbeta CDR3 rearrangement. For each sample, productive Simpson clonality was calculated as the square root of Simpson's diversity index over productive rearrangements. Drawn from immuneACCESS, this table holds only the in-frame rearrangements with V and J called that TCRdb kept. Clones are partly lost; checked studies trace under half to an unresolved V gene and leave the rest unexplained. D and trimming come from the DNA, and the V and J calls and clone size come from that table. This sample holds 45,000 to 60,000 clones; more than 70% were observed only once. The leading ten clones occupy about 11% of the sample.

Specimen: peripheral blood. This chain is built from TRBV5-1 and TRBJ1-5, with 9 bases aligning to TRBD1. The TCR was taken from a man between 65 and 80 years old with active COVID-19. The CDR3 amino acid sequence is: CASSPGDRDGQPQHF. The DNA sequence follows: TGCGCCAGCAGCCCGGGGGACAGGGACGGTCAGCCCCAGCATTTT.